The TCR beta chain under discussion was sequenced for a study of blood T cell repertoires in COVID-19. Study-level background: Whether acute or convalescent, the COVID-19 samples came from the United States, Italy and Spain. From T cells, B-cell-depleted T cells, or PBMCs came the material, which was cDNA or gDNA.

As handled by the study authors: For nucleated cells, counts were estimated from reference gene primer amplification. Measured with immunoSEQ multiplex PCR; TCRdb has only the in-frame clones, and not every one. Clonal size and the V and J genes are those of that table, whereas D and trimming came from the DNA. This sample has roughly 150,000 clones, with 85% to 90% found just once. Germline V gene data show CDR1 as SGHRS and CDR2 as YFSETQ. V was shortened by 4 bases and J by 3 bases, with 17 bases between the two germline ends. The CDR3 spans 16 residues. The rearrangement uses TRBV5-1 and TRBJ2-1; perhaps TRBD1 as D (5 bases). The sequence came from a woman older than 75 with acute or convalescent COVID-19. The sample consisted of peripheral blood. Here the CDR3 reads CASSRGGRQGYNEQFF. The CDR3 DNA follows: TGCGCCAGCAGCCGAGGCGGAAGGCAGGGCTACAATGAGCAGTTCTTC.